This record looks at one TCR beta chain sequence and its context. Per the germline V gene, CDR1 is MGHRA and CDR2 is YSYEKL. Trimming removed 0 bases at V and 0 bases at J, with 10 bases between. The CDR3 contains 16 residues. TCRdb keeps only in-frame clones here, not all; method: immunoSEQ multiplex PCR. The sample records approximately 490,000 clones, 75% to 80% being singletons. This specimen belongs to a study of shared T cell receptors in the human thymus. These data also featured in a second study, about human thymus T cells.

This receptor was taken from a boy under three years old with a congenital heart defect. The sample was thymocytes. The chain links TRBV4-1 to TRBJ2-3; D unresolved. The CDR3 nucleotides are TGCGCCAGCAGCCAAGAGTTGGTCTATAGCACAGATACGCAGTATTTT. Protein: CASSQELVYSTDTQYF.